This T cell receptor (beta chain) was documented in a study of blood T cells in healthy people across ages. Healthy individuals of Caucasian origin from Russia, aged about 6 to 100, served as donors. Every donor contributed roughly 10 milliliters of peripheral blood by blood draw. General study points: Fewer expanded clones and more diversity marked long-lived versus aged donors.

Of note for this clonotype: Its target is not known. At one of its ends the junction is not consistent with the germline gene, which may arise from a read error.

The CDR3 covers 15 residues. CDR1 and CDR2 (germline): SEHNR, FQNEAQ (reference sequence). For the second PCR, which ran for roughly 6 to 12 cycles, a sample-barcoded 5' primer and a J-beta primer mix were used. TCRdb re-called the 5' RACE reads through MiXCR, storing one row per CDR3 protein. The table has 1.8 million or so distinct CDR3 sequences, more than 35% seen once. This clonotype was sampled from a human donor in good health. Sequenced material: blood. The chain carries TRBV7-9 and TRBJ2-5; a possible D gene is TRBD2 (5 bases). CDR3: CAGSLFRTEEETQYF. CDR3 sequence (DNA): TGTGCCGGCAGCTTATTCCGGACGGAGGAAGAGACCCAGTACTTC.